Listed here are 30 T cell receptor beta chains from one sample, sequenced in a study of blood T cell repertoires in COVID-19. Only in-frame clones appear in the TCRdb table, and some are missing; sequencing was by immunoSEQ multiplex PCR. The sample has more than 85,000 clones, roughly 82% seen once. Sequencing input: peripheral blood. The receptors were sampled from a man aged 80 or over with acute or convalescent COVID-19.

This chain uses TRBV27 with TRBJ2-3; D gene unclear. The CDR3 consists of 12 residues. V gave up 5 bases and J gave up 3 bases, with 6 bases separating them. CDR1 is MNHEY, CDR2 SMNVEV, per germline (reference sequence). The CDR3 DNA follows: TGTGCCAGCAGTGTACAAACAGATACGCAGTATTTT. Amino acids: CASSVQTDTQYF.

The CDR3 sequence: CASSILAGVSEQYF. DNA for the CDR3: TGTGCCAGCAGCATATTAGCGGGAGTCAGCGAGCAGTACTTC. The rearrangement uses TRBV7-2 and TRBJ2-7; 9 bases map to TRBD2. The V gene's germline CDR1 is SGHTA and CDR2 FQGNSA. This CDR3 is 14 amino acids long. V shed 5 bases, J shed 6 bases, and the junction held 8 bases outside the gene matches.

This chain links TRBV6-4 with TRBJ1-5, with 8 bases lining up with TRBD1. Germline CDR1 is MRHNA and CDR2 is SNTAGT. The CDR3 totals 16 residues. The trim removed 3 bases at V and 9 bases at J, leaving 13 bases unmatched. CDR3 DNA: TGTGCCAGCAGTGAACGTCCAGGGGGCCTCCCTCGGCCCCAGCATTTT. Residues: CASSERPGGLPRPQHF.

CDR3 region: CASRNRGLTGELFF. In nucleotides, the CDR3 is TGTGCCAGCAGGAACAGGGGGCTGACCGGGGAGCTGTTTTTT. This chain joins TRBV3-1 (or the pseudogene TRBV3-2) and TRBJ2-2, with 9 bases identical to TRBD1. Germline trimming cut 6 bases from V and 5 bases from J; bases unmatched to any gene: 4. The CDR3 is 14 residues long. Germline lookup yields CDR1 LGHDT and CDR2 YNNKEL (reference sequence).

The chain joins TRBV7-2 to TRBJ2-1; D not resolved. Germline CDR1 reads SGHTA; CDR2 reads FQGNSA. This CDR3 has 13 residues. Trimming cost V 4 bases and J 6 bases, with 10 bases left between them. Written as DNA, the CDR3 is TGTGCCAGCAGCTCGATCTACCTCAATGAGCAGTTCTTC. Its protein is CASSSIYLNEQFF.

The chain recombines TRBV9 with TRBJ2-1; TRBD2 matches 8 bases. Germline CDR1 is SGDLS and CDR2 is YYNGEE. This CDR3 is built from 16 residues. V was pared by 0 bases and J by 7 bases, with 9 bases of the junction left unmatched. This CDR3 reads CASSVAGGPSVNEQFF. The CDR3 DNA reads TGTGCCAGCAGCGTAGCGGGAGGGCCCTCGGTAAATGAGCAGTTCTTC.

This clone was detected a few times. The chain has TRBV7-2 and TRBJ2-3, with TRBD2 identical over 7 bases. The trim removed 5 bases at V and 14 bases at J, leaving 7 bases unmatched. CDR3 size: 11 residues. The germline CDR1 and CDR2 sequences are SGHTA and FQGNSA. The CDR3 sequence is CASSGGTILYF. The CDR3 region has the DNA TGTGCCAGCAGCGGTGGGACTATTTTGTATTTT.

The chain has TRBV7-7 and TRBJ2-1; 7 nucleotides align to TRBD2. Unmatched junction bases numbered 11, after V lost 1 base and J lost 2 bases. This CDR3 spans 18 amino acids. Per the germline V gene, CDR1 is SSHAT and CDR2 is FNYEAQ (reference sequence). CDR3 sequence (DNA): TGTGCCAGCAGCTTAGACCCCTTCCCAGCGGGGACCTACAATGAGCAGTTCTTC. Protein: CASSLDPFPAGTYNEQFF. The full variable domain, with the rest looked up from reference TRBV7-7 and TRBJ2-1, is GAGVSQSPRYKVTKRGQDVTLRCDPISSHATLYWYQQALGQGPEFLTYFNYEAQPDKSGLPSDRFSAERPEGSISTLTIQRTEQRDSAMYRCASSLDPFPAGTYNEQFFGPGTRLTVL.

The CDR3 DNA reads as TGCGCCAGCAGCTTGGGACAGTTGGACACCATATATTTT. It translates to CASSLGQLDTIYF. V usage is TRBV5-1 and J usage is TRBJ1-3; the D gene is possibly TRBD1 (5 bases). The CDR3 has 13 residues. The germline V and J ends were trimmed by 0 bases and 8 bases, with 9 bases remaining between them. CDR1 is SGHRS and CDR2 is YFSETQ in the germline V gene. Based on the CDR3 plus reference TRBV5-1 and TRBJ1-3, the full variable domain is KAGVTQTPRYLIKTRGQQVTLSCSPISGHRSVSWYQQTPGQGLQFLFEYFSETQRNKGNFPGRFSGRQFSNSRSEMNVSTLELGDSALYLCASSLGQLDTIYFGEGSWLTVV.

J is TRBJ1-6 and V is TRBV6-1, with D perhaps TRBD1 (5 bases). CDR1 is MNHNS and CDR2 is SASEGT in the germline V gene. V lost 4 bases to trimming and J lost 10 bases, with 17 bases between them. The CDR3 is made up of 15 amino acids. The CDR3 sequence is CASSGLGGRESPLHF. The DNA of the CDR3 is TGTGCCAGCAGTGGGCTCGGGGGAAGGGAATCACCCCTCCACTTT.

CDR3 sequence: CASSQGVAGTDTQYF. The DNA for the CDR3 is TGCGCCAGCAGCCAAGGAGTGGCCGGGACAGATACGCAGTATTTT. This sequence joins TRBV4-3 and TRBJ2-3, with D unclear. V was trimmed by 1 base and J by 3 bases, leaving 11 bases between them. Looked up from germline, CDR1 is LGHNA and CDR2 is YSLEER. CDR3 length: 15 residues.

The rearrangement uses TRBV11-2 and TRBJ2-2; D unclear. The germline V gene has CDR1 SGHAT and CDR2 FQNNGV. The CDR3 is made up of 13 amino acids. V lost 1 base to trimming and J lost 6 bases, with 6 bases between them. The CDR3 bases are TGTGCCAGCAGCTTAGTAGTGGCCGGGGAGCTGTTTTTT. This gives the protein CASSLVVAGELFF.

This clone was counted a single time. The chain couples TRBV27 to TRBJ1-2, with 7 bases aligning to TRBD1. The germline V gene has CDR1 MNHEY and CDR2 SMNVEV (reference sequence). The CDR3 runs 12 residues. The J segment lost 2 bases and the V segment lost 10 bases, leaving 4 bases of the junction unmatched. The CDR3 coding sequence is TGTGCCACCAGGACAGGCAACTATGGCTACACCTTC. This encodes CATRTGNYGYTF.

V and J are TRBV12-3 or TRBV12-4 and TRBJ2-7; tentatively, D is TRBD1 (5 bases). This CDR3 has 11 residues. V was clipped by 4 bases and J by 6 bases, with 7 bases between them. CDR3 loop: CASSWGIEQYF. The DNA for the CDR3 is TGTGCCAGCAGTTGGGGCATCGAGCAGTACTTC.

The V gene is TRBV19, the J gene TRBJ2-6; 8 bases agree with TRBD1. This CDR3 comprises 17 residues. Germline CDR1 and CDR2: LNHDA and SQIVND (reference sequence). The ends lost 4 bases at V and 1 base at J; junction bases unmatched: 6. CDR3 coding DNA: TGTGCCAGTAGTACCCGACGGACAGGGTCTGGGGCCAACGTCCTGACTTTC. This codes for CASSTRRTGSGANVLTF.

The CDR3: CASSLAGQGRKQPQHF. DNA of the CDR3: TGTGCCAGCAGCTTGGCGGGACAGGGTAGGAAGCAGCCCCAGCATTTT. The V gene is TRBV5-6, the J gene TRBJ1-5; 9 bases align to TRBD1. The trim removed 0 bases at V and 7 bases at J, leaving 8 bases unmatched. This CDR3 has 16 residues. The germline CDR1 and CDR2 sequences are SGHDT and YYEEEE.

This clone was seen more than once but under ten times. V gene TRBV28 combines with J gene TRBJ1-5; no reliable D call. Looked up from germline, CDR1 is MDHEN and CDR2 is SYDVKM. There are 16 residues in the CDR3. Trimming left V 5 bases short and J 9 bases short, with 23 bases between. DNA for the CDR3: TGTGCCAGCAGTCCCCCCTTTATGAAATCGCGTGGGCCCCAGCATTTT. Translated: CASSPPFMKSRGPQHF.

The rearrangement joins TRBV19 to TRBJ2-6, with unresolved D. The CDR3 sequence is 16 residues long. Germline assignment: CDR1 LNHDA and CDR2 SQIVND (reference sequence). The ends were cut back, 5 bases at V and 0 bases at J, with 11 bases in the middle. This chain's CDR3 is CASSSTSGSGANVLTF. The DNA of the CDR3 is TGTGCCAGTAGTTCTACCTCTGGCTCTGGGGCCAACGTCCTGACTTTC.

V gene TRBV10-3 combines with J gene TRBJ2-7; D perhaps matches TRBD2 (5 bases). Trimming took 0 bases from V and 0 from J, leaving 6 bases between them. Germline V gene lookup returns CDR1 ENHRY and CDR2 SYGVKD. The length of the CDR3 is 14 residues. The CDR3 nucleotides read TGTGCCATCAGTGAGTCGGAGGTCTCCTACGAGCAGTACTTC. Residues: CAISESEVSYEQYF.

The sample holds one count of this clone. As DNA, the CDR3 is TGTGCCAGCAGTTTATTAGCGGGGGGGCAGTTTGAGTGGTACTTC. Translation gives CASSLLAGGQFEWYF. V gene TRBV28 combines with J gene TRBJ2-7, with 11 bases lining up with TRBD2. Trimming took 1 base from V and 12 from J; bases not matched to a gene: 11. Germline CDR1 and CDR2: MDHEN and SYDVKM. CDR3 length: 15 residues.

This clone came up a few times. The V and J genes are TRBV28 and TRBJ1-6; D gene uncertain. The CDR3 sequence is 14 residues long. V lost 2 bases to trimming and J lost 6 bases, with 8 bases between them. The germline V gene has CDR1 MDHEN and CDR2 SYDVKM. The CDR3 here is CASSLALGNSPLHF. The CDR3 DNA is TGTGCCAGCAGTTTAGCCCTCGGTAATTCACCCCTCCACTTT.

The chain uses TRBV7-2 and TRBJ1-2; 7 bases line up with TRBD1. Trimming at V came to 5 bases and at J to 5 bases, leaving 8 bases not matched to a gene. The germline gives CDR1 SGHTA, CDR2 FQGNSA. The CDR3 spans 14 residues. The CDR3: CASSLGTALYGYTF. CDR3 nucleotide sequence: TGTGCCAGCAGCCTTGGGACAGCCTTATATGGCTACACCTTC.

The rearrangement uses TRBV10-2 and TRBJ2-3; 7 bases fit TRBD2. The trim removed 4 bases at V and 6 bases at J, leaving 10 bases unmatched. The CDR3 is 15 amino acids. Germline CDR1 and CDR2: WSHSY and SAAADI. The DNA for the CDR3 is TGCGCCAGCAGTGTTCGGGCAGGGAGGGAGGATACGCAGTATTTT. Protein sequence: CASSVRAGREDTQYF.

V usage is TRBV10-3 and J usage is TRBJ2-7; TRBD1 aligns across 8 bases. The CDR3 length is 16 residues. Germline V gene lookup returns CDR1 ENHRY and CDR2 SYGVKD. The J segment lost 4 bases and the V segment lost 8 bases, leaving 16 bases of the junction unmatched. CDR3 sequence reads: CAIGPKGQGFRYEQYF. In nucleotides, the CDR3 is TGTGCCATCGGCCCAAAAGGACAGGGCTTTAGGTACGAGCAGTACTTC.

This sequence joins TRBV5-6 and TRBJ2-7; the D gene is possibly TRBD1 (6 bases). The germline V gene has CDR1 SGHDT and CDR2 YYEEEE. The CDR3 runs to 16 residues. The V gene lost 0 bases and the J gene lost 3 bases, with 16 bases spanning the gap. The DNA of the CDR3 is TGTGCCAGCAGCTTGGGCTTAGGGCAGGGGTACTACGAGCAGTACTTC. This translates into CASSLGLGQGYYEQYF.

The V gene is TRBV10-3, the J gene TRBJ1-2; 7 bases align to TRBD1. The germline CDR1 and CDR2 sequences are ENHRY and SYGVKD. J was trimmed by 4 bases and V by 3 bases; bases with no gene match: 8. This CDR3 has 15 amino acids. The CDR3 coding sequence is TGTGCCATCAGTGACAAAGGGTGGACAGGCTATGGCTACACCTTC. Protein product: CAISDKGWTGYGYTF.

The rearrangement links TRBV18 to TRBJ2-1; 12 positions agree with TRBD2. This CDR3 comprises 15 residues. Germline CDR1 KGHSH, CDR2 LQKENI. With V trimmed by 5 bases and J by 7 bases, 6 bases remained unmatched. The CDR3 region is CASSAGLAGRNEQFF. The CDR3 bases are TGTGCCAGCTCAGCTGGACTAGCGGGACGGAATGAGCAGTTCTTC.

The V call is TRBV18, the J call TRBJ2-3; D is uncertain. CDR3 length: 14 residues. Germline loops: CDR1 KGHSH, CDR2 LQKENI. V was pared by 2 bases and J by 3 bases, with 9 bases between. CDR3 bases: TGTGCCAGCTCACCAAAGTCTACTACAGATACGCAGTATTTT. It specifies CASSPKSTTDTQYF.

The V call is TRBV5-4, the J call TRBJ2-3, with 16 bases lining up with TRBD2. The CDR3 is made up of 17 amino acids. Trimming at V came to 3 bases and at J to 2 bases, leaving 3 bases not matched to a gene. CDR1 and CDR2 (germline): SGHNT, YYREEE (reference sequence). In DNA form, the CDR3 reads TGTGCCAGCAGCTGGGGGACTAGCGGGGGGGCCACAGATACGCAGTATTTT. Translated: CASSWGTSGGATDTQYF.

This clone has more than one count but fewer than ten. The V call is TRBV5-4, the J call TRBJ2-7, with 11 nucleotides matching TRBD2. CDR3 length: 15 residues. The trim removed 4 bases at V and 2 bases at J, leaving 5 bases unmatched. Germline V gene data show CDR1 as SGHNT and CDR2 as YYREEE (reference sequence). This chain's CDR3 is CASSPGLAATYEQYF. CDR3 coding DNA: TGTGCCAGCAGCCCGGGACTAGCGGCAACCTACGAGCAGTACTTC. The full variable domain, completed using reference TRBV5-4 and TRBJ2-7, is ETGVTQSPTHLIKTRGQQVTLRCSSQSGHNTVSWYQQALGQGPQFIFQYYREEENGRGNFPPRFSGLQFPNYSSELNVNALELDDSALYLCASSPGLAATYEQYFGPGTRLTVT.